This T cell receptor beta chain was identified in a study of T cell responses to AZD1222 COVID-19 vaccine. Broader study findings: The donors showed a predominance of white British ancestry and of females, with possible underestimation of clonal diversity. Regions 160-218 and 743-854 dominated among vaccine-associated CD4 TCRs spanning spike. The study reported that nearly half of spike-specific TCRs target unmutated variant regions. Spike-specific TCR breadth and depth grew following two AZD1222 doses.

CDR1 LNHDA and CDR2 SQIVND come from the germline V gene (reference sequence). V lost 0 bases, J lost 6 bases, and 14 bases stayed unmatched. The CDR3 covers 19 residues. In regard to this clone: Its antigen is as yet unknown.

The repertoire was sequenced with immunoSEQ multiplex PCR; TCRdb's copy has only in-frame clones and lacks some. The sample includes 160,000 or so clones, approximately 90% of them seen just once. The sample was peripheral blood, taken 28 days after the second dose of the MenACWY control vaccine. The sequence derives from an adult who received the MenACWY meningococcal vaccine as a control. V is TRBV19 and J is TRBJ1-4; TRBD1 matches 9 bases. This chain's CDR3 is CASSIDRLRTGTGYEKLFF. The CDR3 nucleotides are TGTGCCAGTAGTATAGATCGGCTGAGAACCGGGACAGGGTATGAAAAACTGTTTTTT.